This T cell receptor beta chain came from a study of monozygotic twins with inflammatory bowel disease. Broader study findings: Relative clonotype sharing with others was diminished in IBD patients versus healthy twins, particularly with disease activity. Support was absent for any single strong signal or clonotype linked to IBD.

The authors drew over 2 ml of blood from each donor. Regarding this clonotype: Its antigen is not known.

Two nested PCRs, of 16 and 9 cycles, processed TCRalpha and TCRbeta cDNA. Reanalyzing the 5' RACE reads, TCRdb keeps one entry per CDR3 protein, without DNA. The repertoire table contains nearly 450,000 distinct CDR3 sequences. The source material was blood. The TCR originated in a human donor with ulcerative colitis or Crohn's disease, or a healthy co-twin of an affected twin (not recorded which).

CDR3 in amino acids: CASSRRELEETQYF. The V call is TRBV3-1, the J call TRBJ2-5. Looked up from germline, CDR1 is LGHDT and CDR2 is YNNKEL (reference sequence). The CDR3 is made up of 14 amino acids.